A selection of T cell receptor beta chains follows, all from one sample in a study of T cell repertoires in cytomegalovirus infection. Which antigens these TCRs recognize remains unknown. TCRdb re-called the reads with MiXCR, one entry per CDR3 protein. Of nearly 700,000 distinct CDR3 sequences in the sample, roughly a third were seen once. Sample: cultured PBMCs, taken from culture after CMV antigen stimulation. These receptors all stem from a human donor in good health (CMV status not recorded). Some clones in this sample may be carry-over from other donors' samples. CDR3s include the opening cysteine and the closing phenylalanine or tryptophan. The D gene is left open where the match is weak. A clone size is listed for some rows: how often the clone was seen (once, few, many), or a class if it is expanded.

j_call	v_call	d_call	clone_size	cdr3_nt	cdr3_aa
TRBJ2-3	TRBV7-2	TRBD2	many	TGTGCCAGCACCAAGACTAGCGCCCTCGCAGATACGCAGTATTTT	CASTKTSALADTQYF
TRBJ2-7	TRBV6-1	.	.	TGTGCCAGCATTTCAGGGAGCGAGCAGTACTTC	CASISGSEQYF
TRBJ2-5	TRBV6-1	TRBD2	.	TGTGCCAGCAGTGAGACGGGGGGTCAAGAGACCCAGTACTTC	CASSETGGQETQYF
TRBJ1-2	TRBV7-8	.	many	TGTGCCAGCAGCTCCCTGGGGACCCTCTCTCAGGGCTATGGCTACACCTTC	CASSSLGTLSQGYGYTF
TRBJ2-1	TRBV12-3/TRBV12-4	TRBD1	few	TGTGCCAGCAGCTGGGGAAAGACAGGGGTGGGGGAGCAGTTCTTC	CASSWGKTGVGEQFF
TRBJ1-2	TRBV12-3/TRBV12-4	TRBD1	many	TGTGCCAGCGGGACCAACCTCGGGACAGATGGCTACACCTTC	CASGTNLGTDGYTF
TRBJ2-4	TRBV6-1	TRBD2	few	TGTGCCAGCAGTTCCGGGACTAGCGGGAGTGTGGCCAAAAACATTCAGTACTTC	CASSSGTSGSVAKNIQYF
TRBJ1-2	TRBV10-3	TRBD1	few	TGTGCCATCAGTGCCCGGACAGGGGAAGGCGGCTACACCTTC	CAISARTGEGGYTF
TRBJ1-5	TRBV19	TRBD1	.	TGTGCCAGTAGTGGCACAGGGGCGACCAATCAGCCCCAGCATTTT	CASSGTGATNQPQHF
TRBJ2-7	TRBV6-1	TRBD1	few	TGTGCCAGCCGACACCCACCGGGACAGGGCCACTACGAGCAGTACTTC	CASRHPPGQGHYEQYF
TRBJ1-5	TRBV27	.	many	TGTGCCAGCCGGGTTAGCAATCAGCCCCAGCATTTT	CASRVSNQPQHF